This T cell receptor beta chain originates from a study of cytomegalovirus exposure and HLA in healthy donors. Study-wide findings and caveats: In vitro experiments confirmed that three CMV-associated chains were specific for CMV antigens.

This CDR3 contains 18 residues. The germline V gene encodes CDR1 LGHNA and CDR2 YSLEER. With V trimmed by 2 bases and J by 6 bases, 16 bases remained unmatched. PCR employed 60 Vbeta and 13 Jbeta primers. Sequencing used immunoSEQ multiplex PCR; TCRdb keeps in-frame clones, though not all of them. Of nearly 110,000 clones in the sample, roughly 70% were seen once. To note about this clone: No antigen is known for it.

Sequenced sample: PBMCs. The chain joins TRBV4-3 to TRBJ1-1; 9 nucleotides line up with TRBD1. The source is a woman aged 40-49 years in good health and CMV-seropositive. The CDR3 here is CASSQRTGEGFIIAEAFF. The DNA for the CDR3 is TGCGCCAGCAGCCAACGGACAGGGGAAGGGTTTATAATTGCTGAAGCTTTCTTT.